This T cell receptor (beta chain) was identified during a study of blood T cell repertoires in COVID-19. Whole-study context: The United States, Italy and Spain provided the acute and convalescent COVID-19 samples. PBMCs, B-cell-depleted T cells, or T cells were the source of the cDNA or gDNA that made up the material.

Trimming took off 8 bases at V and 4 bases at J, with 14 bases between the two ends. Germline assignment: CDR1 LGHNA and CDR2 YSLEER. The CDR3 spans 14 residues. TCRdb's copy holds only in-frame clones and misses some; the assay was immunoSEQ multiplex PCR. Here the sample spans around 25,000 clones, roughly 90% being singletons. The chain employs TRBV4-3 and TRBJ1-4; TRBD1 is a possible D gene (5 bases). The sequencing input was peripheral blood. The receptor comes from a human donor with active COVID-19. The donor label of this sample is uncertain. The DNA of the CDR3 is TGCGCCAGCTCATTGGGGGGGGTTAATGAAAAACTGTTTTTT. It specifies CASSLGGVNEKLFF.